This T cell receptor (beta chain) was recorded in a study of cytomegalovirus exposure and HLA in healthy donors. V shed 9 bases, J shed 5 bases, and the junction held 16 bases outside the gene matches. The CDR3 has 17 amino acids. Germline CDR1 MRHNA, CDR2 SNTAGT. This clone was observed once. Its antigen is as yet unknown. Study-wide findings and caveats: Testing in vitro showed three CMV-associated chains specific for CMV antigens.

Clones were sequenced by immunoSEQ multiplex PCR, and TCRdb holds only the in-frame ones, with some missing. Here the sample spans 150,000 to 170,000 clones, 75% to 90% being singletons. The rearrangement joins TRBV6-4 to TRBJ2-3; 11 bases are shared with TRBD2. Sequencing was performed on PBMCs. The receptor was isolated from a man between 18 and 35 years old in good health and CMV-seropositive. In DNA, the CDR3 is TGTGCCAGTCTCCTTCTTTCTAGCGGGAGGATCCTAGATACGCAGTATTTT. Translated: CASLLLSSGRILDTQYF.